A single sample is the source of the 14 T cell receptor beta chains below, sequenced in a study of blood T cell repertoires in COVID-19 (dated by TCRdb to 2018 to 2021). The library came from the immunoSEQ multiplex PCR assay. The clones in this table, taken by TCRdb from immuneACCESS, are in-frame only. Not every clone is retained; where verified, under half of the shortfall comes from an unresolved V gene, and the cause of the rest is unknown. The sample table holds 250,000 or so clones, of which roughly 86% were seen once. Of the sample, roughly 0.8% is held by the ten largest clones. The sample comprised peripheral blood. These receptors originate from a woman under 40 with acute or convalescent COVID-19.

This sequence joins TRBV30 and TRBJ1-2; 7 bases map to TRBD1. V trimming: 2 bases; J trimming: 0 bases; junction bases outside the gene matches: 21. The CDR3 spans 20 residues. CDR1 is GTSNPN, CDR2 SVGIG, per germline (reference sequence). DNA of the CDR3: TGTGCCTGGAGTCCCCCCGGTATAGGGGGCGATAGGGGAACTAACTATGGCTACACCTTC. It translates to CAWSPPGIGGDRGTNYGYTF.

The CDR3 bases are TGTGCCAGCAGTAGCGGACTAGTTTGGTTCTTC. Translated: CASSSGLVWFF. J is TRBJ2-1 and V is TRBV6-2 or TRBV6-3; 7 bases map to TRBD2. This CDR3 has 11 residues. J gave up 15 bases and V 5 bases, and 7 bases lay outside the gene matches. Germline V lookup: CDR1 MNHEY, CDR2 SVGEGT.

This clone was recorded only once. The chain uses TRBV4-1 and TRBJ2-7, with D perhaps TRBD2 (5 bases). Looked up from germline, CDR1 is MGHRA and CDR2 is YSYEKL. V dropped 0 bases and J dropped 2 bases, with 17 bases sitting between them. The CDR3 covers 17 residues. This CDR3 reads CASSQDRVRGSPYEQYF. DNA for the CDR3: TGCGCCAGCAGCCAAGATCGGGTCCGGGGTTCTCCCTACGAGCAGTACTTC.

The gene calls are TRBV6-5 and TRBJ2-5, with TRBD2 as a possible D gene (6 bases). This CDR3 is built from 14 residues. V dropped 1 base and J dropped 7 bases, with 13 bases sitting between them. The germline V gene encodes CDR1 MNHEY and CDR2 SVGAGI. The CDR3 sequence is CASSYFAEGGTQYF. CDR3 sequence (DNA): TGTGCCAGCAGTTACTTTGCGGAGGGAGGGACCCAGTACTTC.

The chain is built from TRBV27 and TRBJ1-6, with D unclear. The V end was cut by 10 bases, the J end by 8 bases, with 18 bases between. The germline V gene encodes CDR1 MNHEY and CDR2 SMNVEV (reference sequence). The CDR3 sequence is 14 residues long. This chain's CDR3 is CATKREVGYSPLHF. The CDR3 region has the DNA TGTGCCACCAAACGGGAGGTTGGTTATTCACCCCTCCACTTT.

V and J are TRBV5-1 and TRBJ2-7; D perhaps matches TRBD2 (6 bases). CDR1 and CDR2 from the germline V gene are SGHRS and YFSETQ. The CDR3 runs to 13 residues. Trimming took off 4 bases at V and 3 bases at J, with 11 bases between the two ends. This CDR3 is CASSVVGGYEQYF. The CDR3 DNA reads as TGCGCCAGCAGCGTCGTCGGGGGCTACGAGCAGTACTTC. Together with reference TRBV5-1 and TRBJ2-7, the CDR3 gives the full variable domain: KAGVTQTPRYLIKTRGQQVTLSCSPISGHRSVSWYQQTPGQGLQFLFEYFSETQRNKGNFPGRFSGRQFSNSRSEMNVSTLELGDSALYLCASSVVGGYEQYFGPGTRLTVT.

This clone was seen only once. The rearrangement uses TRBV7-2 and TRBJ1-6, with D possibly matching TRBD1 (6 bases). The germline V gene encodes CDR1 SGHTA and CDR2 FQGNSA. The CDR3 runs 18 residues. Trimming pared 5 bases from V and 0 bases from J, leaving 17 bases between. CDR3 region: CASSPDSPKSSYNSPLHF. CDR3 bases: TGTGCCAGCAGCCCGGACAGCCCGAAAAGCTCCTATAATTCACCCCTCCACTTT.

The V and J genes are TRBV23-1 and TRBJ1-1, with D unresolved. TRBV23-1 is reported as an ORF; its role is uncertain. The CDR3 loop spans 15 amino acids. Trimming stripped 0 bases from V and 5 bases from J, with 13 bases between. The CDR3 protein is CASSQSPWPWTEAFF. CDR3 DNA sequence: TGCGCCAGCAGTCAATCCCCGTGGCCGTGGACTGAAGCTTTCTTT.

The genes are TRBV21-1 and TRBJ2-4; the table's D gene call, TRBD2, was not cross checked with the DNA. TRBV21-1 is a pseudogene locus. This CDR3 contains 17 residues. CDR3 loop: CASSSLAGAVPKNIQYF. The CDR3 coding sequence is TGTGCCAGCAGCAGTCTAGCGGGAGCGGTTCCCAAAAACATTCAGTACTTC.

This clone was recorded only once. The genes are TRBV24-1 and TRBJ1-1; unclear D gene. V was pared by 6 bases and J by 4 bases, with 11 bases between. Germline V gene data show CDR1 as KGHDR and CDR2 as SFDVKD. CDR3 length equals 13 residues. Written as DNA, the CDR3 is TGTGCCACCAGTTTGGGCGGGTCCACTGAAGCTTTCTTT. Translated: CATSLGGSTEAFF.

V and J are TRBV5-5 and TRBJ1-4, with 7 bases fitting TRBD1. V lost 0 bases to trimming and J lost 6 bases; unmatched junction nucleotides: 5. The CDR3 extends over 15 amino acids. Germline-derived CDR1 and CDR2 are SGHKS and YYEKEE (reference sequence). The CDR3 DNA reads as TGTGCCAGCAGCTTGGAAGCAGGGGGGTATGAAAAACTGTTTTTT. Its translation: CASSLEAGGYEKLFF.

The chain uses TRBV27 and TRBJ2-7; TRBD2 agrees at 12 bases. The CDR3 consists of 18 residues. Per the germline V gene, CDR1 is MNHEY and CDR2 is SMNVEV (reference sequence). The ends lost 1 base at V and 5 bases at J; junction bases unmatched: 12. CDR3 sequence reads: CASSLLGTSGFQSHEQYF. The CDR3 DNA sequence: TGTGCCAGCAGTTTATTAGGGACTAGCGGGTTTCAGAGCCACGAGCAGTACTTC.

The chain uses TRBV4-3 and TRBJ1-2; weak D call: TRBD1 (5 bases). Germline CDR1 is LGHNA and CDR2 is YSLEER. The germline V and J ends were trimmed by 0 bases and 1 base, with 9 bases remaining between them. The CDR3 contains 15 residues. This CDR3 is CASSQDLDNNYGYTF. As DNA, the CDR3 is TGCGCCAGCAGCCAAGATCTGGACAATAACTATGGCTACACCTTC.

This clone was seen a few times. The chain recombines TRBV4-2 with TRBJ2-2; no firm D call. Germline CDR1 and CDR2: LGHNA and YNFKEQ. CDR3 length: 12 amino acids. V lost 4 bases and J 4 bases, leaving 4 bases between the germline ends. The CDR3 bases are TGTGCCAGCAGCCTCAGCACCGGGGAGCTGTTTTTT. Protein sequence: CASSLSTGELFF.